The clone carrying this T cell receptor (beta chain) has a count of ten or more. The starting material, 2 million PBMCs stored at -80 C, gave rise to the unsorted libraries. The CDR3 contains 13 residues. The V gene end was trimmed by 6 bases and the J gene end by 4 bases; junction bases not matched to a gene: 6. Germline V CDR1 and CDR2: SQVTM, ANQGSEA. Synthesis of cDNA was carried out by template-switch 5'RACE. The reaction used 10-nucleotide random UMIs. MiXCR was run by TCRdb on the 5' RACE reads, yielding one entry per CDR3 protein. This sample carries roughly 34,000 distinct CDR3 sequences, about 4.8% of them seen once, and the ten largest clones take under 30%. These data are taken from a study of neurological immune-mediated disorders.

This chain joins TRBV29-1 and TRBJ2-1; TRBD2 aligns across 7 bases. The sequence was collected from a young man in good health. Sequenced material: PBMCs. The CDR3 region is CSVPSGVYNEQFF. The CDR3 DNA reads TGCAGCGTCCCTAGCGGTGTGTACAATGAGCAGTTCTTC.